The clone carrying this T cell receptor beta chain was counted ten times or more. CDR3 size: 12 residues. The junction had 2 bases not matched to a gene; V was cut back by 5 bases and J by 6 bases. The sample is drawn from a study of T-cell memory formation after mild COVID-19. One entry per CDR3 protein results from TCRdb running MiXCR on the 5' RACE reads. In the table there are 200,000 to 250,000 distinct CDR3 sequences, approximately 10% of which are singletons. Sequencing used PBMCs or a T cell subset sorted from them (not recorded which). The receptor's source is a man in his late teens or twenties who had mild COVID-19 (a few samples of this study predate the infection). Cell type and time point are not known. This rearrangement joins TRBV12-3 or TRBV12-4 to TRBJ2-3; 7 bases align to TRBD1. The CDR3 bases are TGTGCCAGCAGTCCACAGGGGGATACGCAGTATTTT. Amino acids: CASSPQGDTQYF.